This T cell receptor (beta chain) was sequenced in a study of a mutant IDH1 vaccine in newly diagnosed glioma. V gave up 5 bases and J gave up 0 bases, with 14 bases separating them. The CDR3 consists of 16 residues. Germline CDR1 SEHNR, CDR2 FQNEAQ (reference sequence). The table came from immunoSEQ multiplex PCR; TCRdb's copy has only in-frame clones and leaves some out. The sample lists around 92,000 clones, 83% seen once, with 7% to 9% in the top ten. Specified time point: baseline, week 1 (first vaccination visit). Treatment: pre-vaccination baseline after standard-of-care therapy. This TCR was recovered from a woman aged 45-65 years with glioma. The rearrangement links TRBV7-9 to TRBJ1-3; D may be TRBD1 (6 bases). The sample in question was PBMCs, obtained from a glioma patient treated with radiotherapy, temozolomide or both. CDR3 coding DNA: TGTGCCAGCAGCCGAGGGGGGCGAAGCTCTGGAAACACCATATATTTT. Encoded protein: CASSRGGRSSGNTIYF.